These 23 T cell receptor beta chains were all obtained from the same sample, sequenced in a study of tumor-infiltrating lymphocytes in localized non-small cell lung cancer. The protocol was immunoSEQ multiplex PCR, while the TCRdb copy is restricted to in-frame clones and leaves out a portion. The data show some 4,200 clones, more than 50% seen once. Material: uninvolved lung tissue not adjacent to the tumor. All receptors come from a human donor with non-small cell lung cancer.

The chain is built from TRBV19 and TRBJ1-1; 11 positions match TRBD1. The germline V gene encodes CDR1 LNHDA and CDR2 SQIVND (reference sequence). With V trimmed by 3 bases and J by 6 bases, 9 bases remained unmatched. This CDR3 has 16 residues. The CDR3 reads CASSIWDRGERAEAFF. The DNA for the CDR3 is TGTGCCAGTAGTATCTGGGACAGGGGGGAACGGGCTGAAGCTTTCTTT.

The rearrangement links TRBV11-2 to TRBJ1-2; no firm D call. The V end was cut by 3 bases, the J end by 2 bases, with 7 bases between. CDR1 SGHAT and CDR2 FQNNGV come from the germline V gene. The CDR3 sequence is 13 residues long. CDR3 bases: TGTGCCAGCAGCTTTAGGGTAAACTATGGCTACACCTTC. It specifies CASSFRVNYGYTF.

The chain uses TRBV6-5 and TRBJ2-1; D remains unclear. Germline lookup yields CDR1 MNHEY and CDR2 SVGAGI. V lost 7 bases to trimming and J lost 1 base, with 8 bases between them. The CDR3 runs to 13 residues. The CDR3 DNA reads as TGTGCCAGCAAGATTGCGTCCTACAATGAGCAGTTCTTC. Protein: CASKIASYNEQFF.

This chain joins TRBV11-2 and TRBJ2-2; 10 bases map to TRBD1. The CDR3 length is 16 residues. With V trimmed by 5 bases and J by 0 bases, 3 bases remained unmatched. Germline lookup yields CDR1 SGHAT and CDR2 FQNNGV. The CDR3 coding sequence is TGTGCCAGCAGCCCGACAGGGGGCCCGAACACCGGGGAGCTGTTTTTT. Translating it yields CASSPTGGPNTGELFF. Together with reference TRBV11-2 and TRBJ2-2, the CDR3 gives the full variable domain: EAGVAQSPRYKIIEKRQSVAFWCNPISGHATLYWYQQILGQGPKLLIQFQNNGVVDDSQLPKDRFSAERLKGVDSTLKIQPAKLEDSAVYLCASSPTGGPNTGELFFGEGSRLTVL.

The V and J genes are TRBV5-6 and TRBJ1-6; 7 bases line up with TRBD1. J gave up 9 bases and V 5 bases, and 11 bases lay outside the gene matches. The germline V gene encodes CDR1 SGHDT and CDR2 YYEEEE. The CDR3 is 15 amino acids. The CDR3 sequence: CASSFLDRDGSPLHF. As DNA, the CDR3 is TGTGCCAGCAGTTTCCTCGACAGGGACGGTTCACCCCTCCACTTT.

This chain joins TRBV7-2 and TRBJ2-5; D possibly matches TRBD1 or TRBD2 (5 bases each). Germline V lookup: CDR1 SGHTA, CDR2 FQGNSA. Between the trimmed V and J ends, which lost 4 bases and 0 bases, there was a span of 12 bases. CDR3 length: 15 residues. The chain's CDR3 is CASSSPPGHQETQYF. CDR3 DNA: TGTGCCAGCAGCTCCCCCCCGGGACACCAAGAGACCCAGTACTTC.

The CDR3 nucleotides are TGTGCCAGCAGCAAATGGGAAAAACAGGGTTTGGGCCCCAATCAGCCCCAGCATTTT. As protein: CASSKWEKQGLGPNQPQHF. The V and J genes are TRBV21-1 and TRBJ1-5; TRBD1, as called in the table, went unchecked against the DNA. TRBV21-1 constitutes a pseudogene. The CDR3 loop spans 19 amino acids.

This clone was observed a handful of times. The chain links TRBV9 to TRBJ1-6; 7 nucleotides line up with TRBD1. CDR3 length: 16 amino acids. The germline V gene has CDR1 SGDLS and CDR2 YYNGEE. Trimming cost V 2 bases and J 0 bases; bases outside gene matches: 2. For the CDR3, the DNA is TGTGCCAGCAGCGTGGGACAGAGCTCCTATAATTCACCCCTCCACTTT. Amino acid sequence: CASSVGQSSYNSPLHF.

The rearrangement joins TRBV4-3 to TRBJ2-7; 11 bases are a match to TRBD2. V lost 3 bases, J lost 2 bases, and 3 bases stayed unmatched. Germline loops: CDR1 LGHNA, CDR2 YSLEER. The CDR3 has 15 residues. CDR3 loop: CASSHLSGGAYEQYF. For the CDR3, the DNA is TGCGCCAGCAGCCATCTTAGCGGGGGGGCCTACGAGCAGTACTTC.

The sample holds one count of this clone. The chain is built from TRBV7-3 and TRBJ2-5; the D gene is possibly TRBD2 (6 bases). Germline assignment: CDR1 SGHTA and CDR2 FQGTGA. V shed 1 base and J shed 1 base, with 10 bases lying between them. This CDR3 region has 15 residues. The CDR3 DNA is TGTGCCAGCAGCTTAAACGGGGGAGTCCAAGAGACCCAGTACTTC. It translates to CASSLNGGVQETQYF.

This sequence joins TRBV19 and TRBJ1-1; TRBD1 might be the D (6 bases). CDR1 LNHDA and CDR2 SQIVND come from the germline V gene (reference sequence). V was shortened by 9 bases and J by 2 bases, with 16 bases between the two germline ends. The CDR3 contains 14 residues. In DNA, the CDR3 is TGTGCCAGCAGCGTTGGGGGGGCAAACACTGAAGCTTTCTTT. Protein: CASSVGGANTEAFF.

This clone appeared a few times. V is TRBV11-1 and J is TRBJ1-5; TRBD1 agrees at 8 bases. This CDR3 spans 14 amino acids. Trimming cost V 5 bases and J 6 bases; bases outside gene matches: 6. The germline CDR1 and CDR2 sequences are SGHAT and FQDESV (reference sequence). CDR3 sequence: CASSVDRGGQPQHF. CDR3 coding DNA: TGTGCCAGCAGCGTCGACAGGGGCGGTCAGCCCCAGCATTTT.

This clone is large (0.1 to 1%). The chain couples TRBV7-2 to TRBJ2-5; 7 nucleotides align to TRBD2. Losses at the gene ends were 6 bases for V and 2 bases for J; bases not matched to a gene: 9. CDR1 and CDR2 (germline): SGHTA, FQGNSA. The CDR3 sequence is 15 residues long. DNA of the CDR3: TGTGCCAGCAGACCCGGCGGGGGAATACAAGAGACCCAGTACTTC. Its translation: CASRPGGGIQETQYF.

The V call is TRBV11-2, the J call TRBJ2-7, with D uncertain. The V and J ends lost 7 bases and 7 bases respectively, with 20 bases between them. Per the germline V gene, CDR1 is SGHAT and CDR2 is FQNNGV. The CDR3 contains 14 residues. The CDR3 bases are TGTGCCAGCAAGACTCGGGTTGGTTATGTGGAGCAGTACTTC. It codes for CASKTRVGYVEQYF.

The chain has TRBV6-1 and TRBJ1-4; the D gene is possibly TRBD1 (6 bases). V gave up 0 bases and J gave up 0 bases, with 11 bases separating them. The CDR3 spans 17 residues. Germline assignment: CDR1 MNHNS and CDR2 SASEGT. The CDR3 bases are TGTGCCAGCAGTGAAGCGGCAGGGGCGGCAACTAATGAAAAACTGTTTTTT. Translation: CASSEAAGAATNEKLFF.

J is TRBJ2-3 and V is TRBV18; either TRBD1 or TRBD2 may supply D (6 bases each). Deletions cut 6 bases from V and 2 bases from J, with 15 bases between. This CDR3 contains 15 residues. CDR1 is KGHSH and CDR2 is LQKENI in the germline V gene. The CDR3 protein is CASSRPGANTDTQYF. DNA of the CDR3: TGTGCCAGCTCCCGGCCGGGGGCCAACACAGATACGCAGTATTTT. Using reference TRBV18 and TRBJ2-3 for the parts outside the CDR3, the full variable domain is NAGVMQNPRHLVRRRGQEARLRCSPMKGHSHVYWYRQLPEEGLKFMVYLQKENIIDESGMPKERFSAEFPKEGPSILRIQQVVRGDSAAYFCASSRPGANTDTQYFGPGTRLTVL.

Comments on this clone: Different DNA sequences within this sample yield the same CDR3. The V and J genes are TRBV6-4 and TRBJ1-2, with a possible D match to TRBD1 (6 bases). Germline loops: CDR1 MRHNA, CDR2 SNTAGT. V was shortened by 2 bases and J by 8 bases, with 12 bases between the two germline ends. This CDR3 is built from 13 residues. CDR3 DNA sequence: TGTGCCAGCAGTGACCAGGGGTCAGGGGGCTACACCTTC. Its translation is CASSDQGSGGYTF.

This rearrangement joins TRBV7-2 to TRBJ2-3; D is possibly TRBD2 (5 bases). Per germline, CDR1 SGHTA and CDR2 FQGNSA. V gave up 2 bases and J gave up 6 bases, with 12 bases separating them. This CDR3 has 14 residues. The CDR3 nucleotides are TGTGCCAGCAGCTTAAAATTTCCGGGGGATACGCAGTATTTT. This sequence encodes CASSLKFPGDTQYF.

This chain links TRBV6-5 with TRBJ2-5; the match to TRBD1 covers 10 bases. Germline lookup yields CDR1 MNHEY and CDR2 SVGAGI. Unmatched junction bases numbered 2, after V lost 2 bases and J lost 2 bases. The CDR3 is 15 residues long. CDR3 region: CASSYRDRGQETQYF. CDR3 DNA sequence: TGTGCCAGCAGTTACAGGGACAGGGGACAAGAGACCCAGTACTTC.

This clone was recorded a few times. The chain joins TRBV6-1 to TRBJ1-3; the D gene is possibly TRBD1 (5 bases). V was shortened by 2 bases and J by 1 base, with 9 bases between the two germline ends. Per the germline V gene, CDR1 is MNHNS and CDR2 is SASEGT. This CDR3 has 15 residues. This CDR3 reads CASSEPRGSGNTIYF. CDR3 coding DNA: TGTGCCAGCAGTGAACCGAGGGGTTCTGGAAACACCATATATTTT.

The J gene is TRBJ1-2, the V gene TRBV6-5, with D possibly TRBD1 on 5 matching bases. Germline V CDR1 and CDR2: MNHEY, SVGAGI. The CDR3 runs 15 residues. V was shortened by 8 bases and J by 0 bases, with 16 bases between the two germline ends. The chain's CDR3 is CASGRTRDANYGYTF. The CDR3 DNA is TGTGCCAGCGGCCGAACCCGGGACGCTAACTATGGCTACACCTTC.

The rearrangement links TRBV2 to TRBJ1-4; no clear D gene. The ends were cut back, 6 bases at V and 0 bases at J, with 11 bases in the middle. Germline values: CDR1 SNHLY, CDR2 FYNNEI. This CDR3 is built from 15 residues. The CDR3 protein is CASREHSTTNEKLFF. For the CDR3, the DNA is TGTGCCAGCAGAGAGCACAGCACAACTAATGAAAAACTGTTTTTT.

The chain has TRBV11-1 and TRBJ2-1; D is possibly TRBD2 (5 bases). With 1 base removed from V and 4 bases from J, the gap between germline ends came to 11 bases. CDR3 length: 15 residues. CDR1 and CDR2 from the germline V gene are SGHAT and FQDESV (reference sequence). CDR3 loop: CASSLDGLSYNEQFF. DNA for the CDR3: TGTGCCAGCAGCTTAGACGGACTTTCTTACAATGAGCAGTTCTTC.